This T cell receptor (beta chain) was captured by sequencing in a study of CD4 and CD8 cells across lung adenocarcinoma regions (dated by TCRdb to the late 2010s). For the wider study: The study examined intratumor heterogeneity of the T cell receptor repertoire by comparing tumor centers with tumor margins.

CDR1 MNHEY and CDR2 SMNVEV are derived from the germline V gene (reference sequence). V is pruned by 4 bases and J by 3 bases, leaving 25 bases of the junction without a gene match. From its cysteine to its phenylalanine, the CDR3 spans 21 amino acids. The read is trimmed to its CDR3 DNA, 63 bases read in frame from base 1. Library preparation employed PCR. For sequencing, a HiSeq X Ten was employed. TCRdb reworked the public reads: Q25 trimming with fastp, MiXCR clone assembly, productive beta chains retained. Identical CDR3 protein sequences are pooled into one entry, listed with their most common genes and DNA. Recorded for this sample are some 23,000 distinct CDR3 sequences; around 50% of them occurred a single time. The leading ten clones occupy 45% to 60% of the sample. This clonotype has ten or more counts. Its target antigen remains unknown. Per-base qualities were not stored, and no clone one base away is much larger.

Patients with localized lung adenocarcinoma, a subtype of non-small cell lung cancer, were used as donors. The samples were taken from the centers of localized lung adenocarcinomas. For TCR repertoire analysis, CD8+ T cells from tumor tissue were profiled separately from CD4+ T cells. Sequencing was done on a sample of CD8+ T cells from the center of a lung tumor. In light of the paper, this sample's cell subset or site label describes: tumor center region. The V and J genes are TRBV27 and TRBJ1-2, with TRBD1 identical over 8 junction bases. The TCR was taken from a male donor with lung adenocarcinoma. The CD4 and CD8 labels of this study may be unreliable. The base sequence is TGTGCCAGCAGTTCCTATTTGCAGCCAGGGGCAGGGGGCTTTAAGGACTATGGCTACACCTTC. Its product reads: CASSSYLQPGAGGFKDYGYTF.